The present TCR beta chain was sequenced within a study of shared clonotypes between healthy human individuals. Germline-derived CDR1 and CDR2 are LGHNA and YSLEER. The CDR3 spans 14 residues. The ends were cut back, 0 bases at V and 4 bases at J, with 10 bases in the middle. Measured with immunoSEQ multiplex PCR; TCRdb has only the in-frame clones, and not every one. This table has 2 million to 2.5 million clones, roughly 95% appearing once. A word on this clone: This CDR3 is also generated by other DNA sequences in the sample.

The clonotype originates from a young man in good health. Sequencing used naive CD4+ T cells sorted from blood. Subset given: CD45RA+ positively selected. The V gene is TRBV4-3, the J gene TRBJ2-7; D remains ambiguous. CDR3 protein: CASSQESGGYEQYF. For the CDR3, the DNA is TGCGCCAGCAGCCAAGAGTCGGGTGGGTACGAGCAGTACTTC.